This TCR beta chain is drawn from a study of blood T cell repertoires in COVID-19. About the research overall: Material from acute and convalescent COVID-19 was sourced from the United States, Italy and Spain. T cells, B-cell-depleted T cells, or PBMCs provided the cDNA or gDNA that served as material.

The junction had 5 bases not matched to a gene; V was cut back by 5 bases and J by 4 bases. CDR1 is MDHEN, CDR2 SYDVKM, per germline. The CDR3 has 13 residues. Original processing methods: Counts of nucleated cells, estimated from reference gene primer amplification, were obtained. The repertoire was sequenced with immunoSEQ multiplex PCR; TCRdb's copy has only in-frame clones and lacks some. V, J and clone size derive from that table, while D and trimming were established from the DNA sequence. The repertoire holds around 300,000 clones, about 86% seen once, with 2.5% to 3% in the top ten. This chain joins TRBV28 and TRBJ2-7; 7 positions agree with TRBD2. This TCR was sampled from a man under 40 with active or convalescent COVID-19. The sequencing input was peripheral blood. The CDR3 DNA reads as TGTGCCAGCAGTGGGCTGGGACTATACGAGCAGTACTTC. Translation: CASSGLGLYEQYF.